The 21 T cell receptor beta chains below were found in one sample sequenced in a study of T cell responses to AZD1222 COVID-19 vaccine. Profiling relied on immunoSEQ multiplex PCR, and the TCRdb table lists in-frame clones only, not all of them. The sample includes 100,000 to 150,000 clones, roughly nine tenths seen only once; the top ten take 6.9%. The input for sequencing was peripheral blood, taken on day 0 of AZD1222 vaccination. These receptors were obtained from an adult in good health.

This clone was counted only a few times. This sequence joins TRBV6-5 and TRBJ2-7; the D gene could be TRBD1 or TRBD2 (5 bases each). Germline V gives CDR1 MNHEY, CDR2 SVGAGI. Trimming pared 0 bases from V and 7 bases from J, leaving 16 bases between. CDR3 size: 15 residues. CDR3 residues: CASSYSGVSGGEQYF. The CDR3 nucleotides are TGTGCCAGCAGTTACTCGGGGGTTTCCGGAGGTGAGCAGTACTTC.

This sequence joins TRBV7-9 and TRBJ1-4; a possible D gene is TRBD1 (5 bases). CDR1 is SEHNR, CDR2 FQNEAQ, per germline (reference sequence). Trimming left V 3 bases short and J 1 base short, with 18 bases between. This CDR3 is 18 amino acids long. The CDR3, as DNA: TGTGCCAGCAGCTTCCGGGCCCAGGGCTACCTAACTAATGAAAAACTGTTTTTT. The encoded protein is CASSFRAQGYLTNEKLFF.

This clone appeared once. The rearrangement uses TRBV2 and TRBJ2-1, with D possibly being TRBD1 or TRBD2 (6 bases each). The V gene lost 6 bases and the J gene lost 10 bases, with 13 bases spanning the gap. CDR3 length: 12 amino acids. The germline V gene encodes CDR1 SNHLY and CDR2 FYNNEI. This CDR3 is CASSDRGGEQFF. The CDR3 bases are TGTGCCAGCAGCGACCGAGGGGGGGAGCAGTTCTTC.

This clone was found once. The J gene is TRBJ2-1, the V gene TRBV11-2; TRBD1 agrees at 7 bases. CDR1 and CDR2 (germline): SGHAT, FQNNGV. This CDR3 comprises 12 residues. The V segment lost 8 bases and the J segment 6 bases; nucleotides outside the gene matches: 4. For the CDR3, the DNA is TGTGCCAGCGACAGGGCCATCAATGAGCAGTTCTTC. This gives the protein CASDRAINEQFF. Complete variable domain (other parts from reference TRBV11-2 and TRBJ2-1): EAGVAQSPRYKIIEKRQSVAFWCNPISGHATLYWYQQILGQGPKLLIQFQNNGVVDDSQLPKDRFSAERLKGVDSTLKIQPAKLEDSAVYLCASDRAINEQFFGPGTRLTVL.

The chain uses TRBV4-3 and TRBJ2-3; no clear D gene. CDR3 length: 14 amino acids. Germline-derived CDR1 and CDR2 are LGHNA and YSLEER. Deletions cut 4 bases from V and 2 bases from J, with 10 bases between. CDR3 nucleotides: TGCGCCAGCAGCCCCTTTCTTGCCACAGATACGCAGTATTTT. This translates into CASSPFLATDTQYF.

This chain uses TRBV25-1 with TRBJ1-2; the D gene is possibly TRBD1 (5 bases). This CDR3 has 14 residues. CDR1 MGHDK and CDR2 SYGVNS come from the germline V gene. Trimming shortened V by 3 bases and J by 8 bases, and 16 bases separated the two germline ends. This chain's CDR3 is CASSEEGPWAGYTF. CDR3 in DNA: TGTGCCAGCAGTGAGGAGGGACCTTGGGCCGGCTACACCTTC.

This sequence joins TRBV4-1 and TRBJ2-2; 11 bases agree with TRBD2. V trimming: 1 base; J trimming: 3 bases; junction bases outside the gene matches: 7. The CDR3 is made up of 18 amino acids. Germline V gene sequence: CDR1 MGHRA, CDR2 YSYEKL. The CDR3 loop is CASSQVPSGGQYTGELFF. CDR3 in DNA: TGCGCCAGCAGCCAAGTTCCTAGCGGGGGGCAGTACACCGGGGAGCTGTTTTTT.

In nucleotides, the CDR3 is TGTGCCAGCTCACCGGGACTAGCGGGTAACACCGGGGAGCTGTTTTTT. Amino acids: CASSPGLAGNTGELFF. J is TRBJ2-2 and V is TRBV18; 12 bases match TRBD2. V lost 3 bases, J lost 2 bases, and 1 base stayed unmatched. The CDR3 is made up of 16 amino acids. Germline CDR1 reads KGHSH; CDR2 reads LQKENI.

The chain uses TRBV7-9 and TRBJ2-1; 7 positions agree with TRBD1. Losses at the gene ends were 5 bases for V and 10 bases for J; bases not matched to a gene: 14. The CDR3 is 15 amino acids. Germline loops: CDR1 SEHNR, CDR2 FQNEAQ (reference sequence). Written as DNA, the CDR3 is TGTGCCAGCAGCGACCGGACAGGCGGATTTCTAGAGCAGTTCTTC. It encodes CASSDRTGGFLEQFF.

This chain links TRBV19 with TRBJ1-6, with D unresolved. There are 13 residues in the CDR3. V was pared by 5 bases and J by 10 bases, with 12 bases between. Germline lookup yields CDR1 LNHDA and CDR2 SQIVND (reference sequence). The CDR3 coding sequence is TGTGCCAGTAGTTTCGGGGTTCTGTCACCCCTCCACTTT. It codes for CASSFGVLSPLHF.

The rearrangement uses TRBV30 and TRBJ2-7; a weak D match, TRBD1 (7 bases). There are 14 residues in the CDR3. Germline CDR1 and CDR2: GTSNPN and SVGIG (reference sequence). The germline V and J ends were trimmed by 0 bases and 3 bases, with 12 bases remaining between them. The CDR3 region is CAWSVPGGGYEQYF. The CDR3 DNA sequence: TGTGCCTGGAGTGTACCAGGGGGAGGCTACGAGCAGTACTTC.

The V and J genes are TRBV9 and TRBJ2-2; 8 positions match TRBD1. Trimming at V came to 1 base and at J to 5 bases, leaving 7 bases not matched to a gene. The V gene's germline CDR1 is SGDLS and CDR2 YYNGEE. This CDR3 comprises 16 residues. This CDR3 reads CASSVQGASWTGELFF. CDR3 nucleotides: TGTGCCAGCAGCGTACAGGGGGCATCATGGACCGGGGAGCTGTTTTTT.

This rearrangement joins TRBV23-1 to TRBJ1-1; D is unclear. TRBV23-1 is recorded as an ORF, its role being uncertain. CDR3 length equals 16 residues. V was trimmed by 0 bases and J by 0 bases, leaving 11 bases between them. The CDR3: CASSQSQKQMNTEAFF. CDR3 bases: TGCGCCAGCAGTCAATCGCAGAAACAGATGAACACTGAAGCTTTCTTT.

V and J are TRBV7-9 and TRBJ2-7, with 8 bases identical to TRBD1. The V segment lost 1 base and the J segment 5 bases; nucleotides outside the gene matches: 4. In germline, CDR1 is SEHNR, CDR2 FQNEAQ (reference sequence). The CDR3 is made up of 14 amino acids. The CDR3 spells CASSLVGQGHEQYF. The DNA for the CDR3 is TGTGCCAGCAGCTTAGTCGGACAGGGCCACGAGCAGTACTTC.

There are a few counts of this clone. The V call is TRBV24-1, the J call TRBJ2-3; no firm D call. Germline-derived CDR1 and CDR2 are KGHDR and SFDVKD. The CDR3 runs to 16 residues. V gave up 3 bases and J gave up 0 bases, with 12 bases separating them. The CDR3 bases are TGTGCCACCAGTGATGCCGTACCTCAGAGCACAGATACGCAGTATTTT. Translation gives CATSDAVPQSTDTQYF.

CDR3 loop: CASSYLGQPQHF. CDR3 in DNA: TGTGCCAGCAGTTACCTAGGGCAGCCCCAGCATTTT. The genes are TRBV6-2 or TRBV6-3 and TRBJ1-5, with unresolved D. Trimming removed 2 bases from V and 7 bases from J, with 6 bases in between. The CDR3 length is 12 residues. The germline gives CDR1 MNHEY, CDR2 SVGEGT.

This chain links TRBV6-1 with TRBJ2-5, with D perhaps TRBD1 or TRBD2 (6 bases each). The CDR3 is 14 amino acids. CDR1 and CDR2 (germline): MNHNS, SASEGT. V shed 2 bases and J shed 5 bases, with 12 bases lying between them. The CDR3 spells CASSERGVGETQYF. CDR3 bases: TGTGCCAGCAGTGAAAGGGGGGTAGGGGAGACCCAGTACTTC.

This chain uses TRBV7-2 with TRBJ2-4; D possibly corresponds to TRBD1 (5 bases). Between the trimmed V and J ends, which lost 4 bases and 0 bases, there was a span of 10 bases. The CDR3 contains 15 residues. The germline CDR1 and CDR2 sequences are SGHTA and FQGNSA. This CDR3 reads CASSSPDRAKNIQYF. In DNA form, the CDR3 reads TGTGCCAGCAGCTCCCCCGACAGAGCCAAAAACATTCAGTACTTC.

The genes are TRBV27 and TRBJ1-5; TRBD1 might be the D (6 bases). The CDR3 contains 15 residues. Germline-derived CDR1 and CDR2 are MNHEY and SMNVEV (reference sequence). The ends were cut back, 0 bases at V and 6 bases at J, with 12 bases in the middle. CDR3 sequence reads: CASSLSGGGVQPQHF. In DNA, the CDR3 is TGTGCCAGCAGTTTATCAGGGGGGGGCGTTCAGCCCCAGCATTTT.

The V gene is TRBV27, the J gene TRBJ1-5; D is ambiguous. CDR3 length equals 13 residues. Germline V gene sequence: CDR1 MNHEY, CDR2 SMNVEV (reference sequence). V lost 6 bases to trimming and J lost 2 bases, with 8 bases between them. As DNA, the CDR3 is TGTGCCAGCAGCGCCTATGGCAATCAGCCCCAGCATTTT. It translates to CASSAYGNQPQHF.

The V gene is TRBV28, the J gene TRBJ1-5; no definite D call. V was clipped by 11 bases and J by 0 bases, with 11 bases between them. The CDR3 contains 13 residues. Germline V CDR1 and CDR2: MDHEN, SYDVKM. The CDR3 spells CAWSTYSNQPQHF. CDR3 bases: TGTGCCTGGTCCACCTATAGCAATCAGCCCCAGCATTTT. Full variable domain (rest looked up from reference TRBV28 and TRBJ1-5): DVKVTQSSRYLVKRTGEKVFLECVQDMDHENMFWYRQDPGLGLRLIYFSYDVKMKEKGDIPEGYSVSREKKERFSLILESASTNQTSMYLCAWSTYSNQPQHFGDGTRLSIL.